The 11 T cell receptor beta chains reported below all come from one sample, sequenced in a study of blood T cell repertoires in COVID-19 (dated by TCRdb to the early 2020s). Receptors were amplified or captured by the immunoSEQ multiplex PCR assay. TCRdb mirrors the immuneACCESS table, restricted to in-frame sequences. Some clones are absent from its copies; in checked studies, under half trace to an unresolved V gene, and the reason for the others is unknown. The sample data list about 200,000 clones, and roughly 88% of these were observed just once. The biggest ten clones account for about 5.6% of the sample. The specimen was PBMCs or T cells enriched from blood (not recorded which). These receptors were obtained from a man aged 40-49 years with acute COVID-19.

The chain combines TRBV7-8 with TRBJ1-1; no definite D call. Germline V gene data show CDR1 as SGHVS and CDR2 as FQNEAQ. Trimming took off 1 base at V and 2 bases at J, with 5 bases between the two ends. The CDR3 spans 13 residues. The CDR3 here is CASSLVGNTEAFF. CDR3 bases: TGTGCCAGCAGCTTAGTGGGCAACACTGAAGCTTTCTTT.

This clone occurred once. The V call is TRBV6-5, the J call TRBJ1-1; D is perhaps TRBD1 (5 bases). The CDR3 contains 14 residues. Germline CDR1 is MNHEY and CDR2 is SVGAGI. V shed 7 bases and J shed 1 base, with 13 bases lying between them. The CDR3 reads CASTTTTANTEAFF. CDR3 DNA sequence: TGTGCCAGCACAACAACGACAGCGAACACTGAAGCTTTCTTT.

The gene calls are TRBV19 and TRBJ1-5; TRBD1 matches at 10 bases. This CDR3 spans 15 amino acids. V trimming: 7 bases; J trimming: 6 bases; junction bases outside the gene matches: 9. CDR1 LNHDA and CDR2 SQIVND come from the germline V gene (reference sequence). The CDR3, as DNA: TGTGCCAGTACCACGTCCGGGACAGGGGCTCAGCCCCAGCATTTT. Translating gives CASTTSGTGAQPQHF. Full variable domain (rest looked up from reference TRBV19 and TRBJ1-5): DGGITQSPKYLFRKEGQNVTLSCEQNLNHDAMYWYRQDPGQGLRLIYYSQIVNDFQKGDIAEGYSVSREKKESFPLTVTSAQKNPTAFYLCASTTSGTGAQPQHFGDGTRLSIL.

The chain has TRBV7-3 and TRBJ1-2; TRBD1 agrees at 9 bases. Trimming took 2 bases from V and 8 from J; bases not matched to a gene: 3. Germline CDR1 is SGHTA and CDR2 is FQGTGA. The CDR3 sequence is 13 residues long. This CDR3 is CASSLGTGRGYTF. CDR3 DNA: TGTGCCAGCAGCTTAGGGACAGGGAGGGGCTACACCTTC.

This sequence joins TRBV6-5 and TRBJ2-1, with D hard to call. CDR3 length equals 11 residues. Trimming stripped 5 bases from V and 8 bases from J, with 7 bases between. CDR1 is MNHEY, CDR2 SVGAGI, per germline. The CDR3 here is CASSNRDEQFF. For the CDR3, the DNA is TGTGCCAGCAGTAACCGCGATGAGCAGTTCTTC.

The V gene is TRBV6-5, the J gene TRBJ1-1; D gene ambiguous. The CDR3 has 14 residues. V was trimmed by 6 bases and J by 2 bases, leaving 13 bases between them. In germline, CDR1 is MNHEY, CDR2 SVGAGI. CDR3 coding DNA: TGTGCCAGCAGCACGACTAAGTCTAACACTGAAGCTTTCTTT. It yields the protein CASSTTKSNTEAFF.

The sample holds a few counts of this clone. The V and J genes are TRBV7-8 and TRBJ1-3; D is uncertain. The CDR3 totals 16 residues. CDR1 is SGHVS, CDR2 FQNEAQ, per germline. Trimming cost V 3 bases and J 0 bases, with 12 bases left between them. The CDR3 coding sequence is TGTGCCAGCAGCTTCGGGAGAATGAGCTCTGGAAACACCATATATTTT. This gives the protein CASSFGRMSSGNTIYF.

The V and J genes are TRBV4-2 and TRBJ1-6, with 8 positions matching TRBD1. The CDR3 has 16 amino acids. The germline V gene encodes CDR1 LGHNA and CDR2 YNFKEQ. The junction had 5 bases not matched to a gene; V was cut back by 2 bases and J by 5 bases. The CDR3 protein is CASSQSDRANNSPLHF. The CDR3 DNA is TGTGCCAGCAGCCAATCGGACAGGGCGAATAATTCACCCCTCCACTTT.

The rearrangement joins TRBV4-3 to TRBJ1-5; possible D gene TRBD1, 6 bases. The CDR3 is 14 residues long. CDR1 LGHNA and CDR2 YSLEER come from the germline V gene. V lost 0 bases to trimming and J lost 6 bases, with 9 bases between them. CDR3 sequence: CASSQDARGQPQHF. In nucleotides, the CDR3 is TGCGCCAGCAGCCAAGATGCCAGGGGTCAGCCCCAGCATTTT.

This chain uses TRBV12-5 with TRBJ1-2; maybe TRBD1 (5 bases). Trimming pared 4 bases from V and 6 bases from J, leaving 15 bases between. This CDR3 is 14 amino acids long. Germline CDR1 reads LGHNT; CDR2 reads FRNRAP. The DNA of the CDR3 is TGTGCTAGTGGTTGGGGGGACGGCGGCGATGGCTACACCTTC. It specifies CASGWGDGGDGYTF.

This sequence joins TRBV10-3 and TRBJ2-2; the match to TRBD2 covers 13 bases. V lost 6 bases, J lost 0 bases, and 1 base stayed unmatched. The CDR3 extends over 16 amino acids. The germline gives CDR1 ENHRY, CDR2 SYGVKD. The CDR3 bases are TGTGCCATCAGGGGACTAGCGGGGTCGAACACCGGGGAGCTGTTTTTT. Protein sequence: CAIRGLAGSNTGELFF.